The T cell receptor beta chain described here comes from a study of CD8 T cells in ankylosing spondylitis. One entry per CDR3 protein results from TCRdb running MiXCR on the 5' RACE reads. Of around 140,000 distinct CDR3 sequences in the sample, 17% were seen once. Study conclusions and caveats: Within ankylosing spondylitis blood, a TCR beta motif made up of fewer than ten highly homologous variants appeared to be characteristic.

V dropped 0 bases and J dropped 9 bases, with 12 bases sitting between them. This CDR3 has 13 residues. The V gene's germline CDR1 is SGDLS and CDR2 YYNGEE. This clonotype showed up just a few times. Its antigen remains unidentified. This rearrangement joins TRBV9 to TRBJ2-5, with a possible D match to TRBD2 (6 bases). The receptor was derived from a male donor with ankylosing spondylitis. Sequenced material: blood, either unsorted or a sorted T cell fraction (not recorded which). The CDR3 DNA reads TGTGCCAGCAGCGTAGATGGGGAGGCAGCCCAGTACTTC. Its protein product is CASSVDGEAAQYF.